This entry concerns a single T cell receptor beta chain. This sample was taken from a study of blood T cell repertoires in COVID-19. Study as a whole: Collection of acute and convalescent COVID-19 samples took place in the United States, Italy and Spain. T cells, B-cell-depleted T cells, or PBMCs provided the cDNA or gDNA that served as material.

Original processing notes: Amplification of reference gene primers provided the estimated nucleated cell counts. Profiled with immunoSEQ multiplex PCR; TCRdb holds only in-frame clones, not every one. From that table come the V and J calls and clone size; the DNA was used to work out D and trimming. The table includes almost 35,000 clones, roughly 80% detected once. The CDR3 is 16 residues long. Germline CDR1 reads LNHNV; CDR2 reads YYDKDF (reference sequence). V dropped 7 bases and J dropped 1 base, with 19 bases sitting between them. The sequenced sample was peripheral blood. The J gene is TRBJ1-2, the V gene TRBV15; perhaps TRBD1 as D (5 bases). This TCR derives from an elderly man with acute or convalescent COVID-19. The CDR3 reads CATTDRERDVNYGYTF. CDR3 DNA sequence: TGTGCCACCACCGACCGGGAGCGGGACGTTAACTATGGCTACACCTTC.